The 24 T cell receptor beta chains below all came from one sample that was sequenced in a study of identical twins. TCRdb re-called the 5' RACE reads through MiXCR, storing one row per CDR3 protein. Of some 500,000 distinct CDR3 sequences in the sample, approximately 15% were seen once. This sample also belongs to another study, concerning yellow fever vaccine responses in identical twins.

The sample consisted of CD4+ T cells sorted from blood. All receptors derive from a woman younger than 30 in good health.

The chain employs TRBV12-3 or TRBV12-4 and TRBJ2-2; the D is unclear. The CDR3 extends over 14 amino acids. Trimming took 0 bases from V and 7 from J, leaving 9 bases between them. The CDR3 DNA is TGTGCCAGCAGTTTAGCCCCGATGGACGGGGAGCTGTTTTTT. The encoded protein is CASSLAPMDGELFF.

CDR3 nucleotide sequence: TGTGCCAGCAGTTTACAGGGTACGGGAAACACCATATATTTT. Its translation: CASSLQGTGNTIYF. V is TRBV12-3 or TRBV12-4 and J is TRBJ1-3, with D perhaps TRBD1 (5 bases). The length of the CDR3 is 14 residues. The V gene lost 2 bases and the J gene lost 4 bases, with 9 bases spanning the gap.

V usage is TRBV20-1 and J usage is TRBJ2-3; D unclear. The CDR3 contains 15 residues. Germline-derived CDR1 and CDR2 are DFQATT and SNEGSKA (reference sequence). The V end was cut by 2 bases, the J end by 2 bases, with 14 bases between. The CDR3 DNA follows: TGCAGTGCTAGAACACAGCCGACCTCCACAGATACGCAGTATTTT. Translation: CSARTQPTSTDTQYF.

Many counts were recorded for this clonotype. This chain uses TRBV6-5 with TRBJ1-1, with D unclear. V was cut by 2 bases and J by 2 bases, with 9 bases left in between. The CDR3 spans 14 residues. Per germline, CDR1 MNHEY and CDR2 SVGAGI. CDR3 nucleotides: TGTGCCAGCAGTTACGATAGCAGAAACACTGAAGCTTTCTTT. It specifies CASSYDSRNTEAFF.

In its sample, this clonotype was seen a few times. The rearrangement joins TRBV2 to TRBJ2-7; 7 nucleotides match TRBD1. The CDR3 contains 14 residues. From germline, CDR1 is SNHLY and CDR2 FYNNEI. V was pared by 6 bases and J by 2 bases, with 7 bases of the junction left unmatched. This CDR3 is CASRTGQITYEQYF. CDR3 DNA: TGTGCCAGCAGAACGGGACAGATAACCTACGAGCAGTACTTC.

This clonotype has more than one count but fewer than ten. The rearrangement joins TRBV12-3 or TRBV12-4 to TRBJ2-7; the match to TRBD2 covers 8 bases. There are 12 residues in the CDR3. After removal of 11 bases from V and 2 bases from J, the junction contained 5 bases not matched to a gene. The DNA for the CDR3 is TGTGCCCGGGGGGGGTCCCCCTACGAGCAGTACTTC. Amino acid sequence: CARGGSPYEQYF.

The chain couples TRBV7-2 to TRBJ2-7, with TRBD1 matching 8 bases. Looked up from germline, CDR1 is SGHTA and CDR2 is FQGNSA. The CDR3 totals 15 residues. V dropped 1 base and J dropped 10; count of bases not matched to a gene: 12. The CDR3 protein is CASSLGPAGTGPQYF. The CDR3 nucleotides read TGTGCCAGCAGCTTAGGCCCCGCGGGGACAGGACCTCAGTACTTC.

This clonotype was found a few times. CDR3 nucleotides: TGTGCTAGTGGTTTGGTGGTTAGCGGGAGCTCCTACAATGAGCAGTTCTTC. Protein product: CASGLVVSGSSYNEQFF. The chain is built from TRBV12-5 and TRBJ2-1, with 9 positions matching TRBD2. The V gene's germline CDR1 is LGHNT and CDR2 FRNRAP. The CDR3 loop spans 17 amino acids. After removal of 0 bases from V and 0 bases from J, the junction contained 3 bases not matched to a gene.

J is TRBJ2-2 and V is TRBV12-3 or TRBV12-4; 7 positions match TRBD2. Germline trimming cut 3 bases from V and 5 bases from J; bases unmatched to any gene: 6. The CDR3 spans 15 residues. This CDR3 is CASSLVAGETGELFF. The CDR3 region has the DNA TGTGCCAGCAGTTTGGTGGCGGGGGAAACCGGGGAGCTGTTTTTT.

This clonotype was counted at least ten times. This rearrangement joins TRBV12-3 or TRBV12-4 to TRBJ2-3; unclear D gene. The ends were cut back, 2 bases at V and 6 bases at J, with 6 bases in the middle. The CDR3 sequence is 12 residues long. CDR3 residues: CASSLFGDTQYF. For the CDR3, the DNA is TGTGCCAGCAGTTTATTCGGGGATACGCAGTATTTT.

The genes are TRBV6-1 and TRBJ2-1; possibly TRBD2 for D (7 bases). Trimming left V 6 bases short and J 0 bases short, with 15 bases between. The germline V gene encodes CDR1 MNHNS and CDR2 SASEGT. CDR3 length equals 16 residues. CDR3 region: CASSPGGTNSYNEQFF. The CDR3 region has the DNA TGTGCCAGCAGCCCCGGGGGGACAAACTCCTACAATGAGCAGTTCTTC.

The chain links TRBV15 to TRBJ2-1, with D unclear. The V gene's germline CDR1 is LNHNV and CDR2 YYDKDF (reference sequence). The length of the CDR3 is 14 residues. V lost 1 base and J lost 7, with 11 bases in between. CDR3 DNA sequence: TGTGCCACCAGCAGAGTGACGTCGCTGAATGAGCAGTTCTTC. It codes for CATSRVTSLNEQFF.

This clonotype appeared a few times. The chain has TRBV5-4 and TRBJ2-3, with D maybe TRBD2 (6 bases). V was cut by 3 bases and J by 4 bases, with 18 bases left in between. The CDR3 runs to 16 residues. Germline assignment: CDR1 SGHNT and CDR2 YYREEE (reference sequence). The CDR3 reads CASSSALGGTADTQYF. As DNA, the CDR3 is TGTGCCAGCAGCTCCGCGTTGGGGGGTACAGCAGATACGCAGTATTTT.

This chain connects TRBV6-1 to TRBJ2-1; 10 nucleotides align to TRBD2. Germline V gives CDR1 MNHNS, CDR2 SASEGT. CDR3 length: 14 residues. The V segment lost 7 bases and the J segment 13 bases; nucleotides outside the gene matches: 13. The CDR3 DNA is TGTGCCAGCACCGGACAGATAGCGGGAGGAGGCCAGTTCTTC. It codes for CASTGQIAGGGQFF.

The gene calls are TRBV30 and TRBJ2-1; D may be TRBD1 (6 bases). CDR1 is GTSNPN, CDR2 SVGIG, per germline (reference sequence). This CDR3 contains 12 residues. The ends were cut back, 0 bases at V and 7 bases at J, with 7 bases in the middle. Written as DNA, the CDR3 is TGTGCCTGGAGTGTAGGACAGAATGAGCAGTTCTTC. Residues: CAWSVGQNEQFF.

This clonotype appeared a few times. An end of the junction differs from the germline gene, which may be a read error. The V and J genes are TRBV7-7 and TRBJ2-2; D call uncertain. Germline CDR1 SSHAT, CDR2 FNYEAQ (reference sequence). The CDR3 spans 14 residues. CDR3 loop: CASSLTSRAGELFF. In nucleotides, the CDR3 is TGTGCTAGCAGCTTAACATCGAGAGCCGGGGAGCTGTTTTTT.

V usage is TRBV9 and J usage is TRBJ2-5, with 9 bases aligning to TRBD1. Germline trimming cut 6 bases from V and 3 bases from J; bases unmatched to any gene: 6. The CDR3 runs 14 residues. CDR1 is SGDLS, CDR2 YYNGEE, per germline. CDR3 coding DNA: TGTGCCAGCACCCGGGGACAGGGCAAAGAGACCCAGTACTTC. This sequence encodes CASTRGQGKETQYF. Based on the CDR3 plus reference TRBV9 and TRBJ2-5, the full variable domain is DSGVTQTPKHLITATGQRVTLRCSPRSGDLSVYWYQQSLDQGLQFLIQYYNGEERAKGNILERFSAQQFPDLHSELNLSSLELGDSALYFCASTRGQGKETQYFGPGTRLLVL.

This clonotype showed up just a few times. The chain couples TRBV6-5 to TRBJ1-6; tentatively, D is TRBD1 (6 bases). The CDR3 runs 14 residues. The V end lost 4 bases, the J end lost 8 bases, and 12 bases lay between the germline ends. Germline V gives CDR1 MNHEY, CDR2 SVGAGI. The CDR3 region has the DNA TGTGCCAGCAGTTGGTCCAGGGGAGATTCACCCCTCCACTTT. Amino acids: CASSWSRGDSPLHF.

The DNA of the CDR3 is TGTGCCAGCAGGAGGGTCCTCGGTGAGCAGTTCTTC. It codes for CASRRVLGEQFF. This chain links TRBV6-1 with TRBJ2-1; possibly TRBD2 for D (5 bases). The germline gives CDR1 MNHNS, CDR2 SASEGT. V lost 6 bases to trimming and J lost 9 bases, with 12 bases between them. The CDR3 is 12 residues long.

This clonotype appeared a few times. The chain is built from TRBV11-2 and TRBJ2-2; D might be TRBD1 (6 bases). V lost 5 bases and J 2 bases, leaving 18 bases between the germline ends. CDR1 SGHAT and CDR2 FQNNGV come from the germline V gene. This CDR3 region has 17 residues. CDR3: CASSTTGQPPNTGELFF. The CDR3, as DNA: TGTGCCAGCAGCACGACTGGACAGCCTCCTAACACCGGGGAGCTGTTTTTT. Full variable domain (rest looked up from reference TRBV11-2 and TRBJ2-2): EAGVAQSPRYKIIEKRQSVAFWCNPISGHATLYWYQQILGQGPKLLIQFQNNGVVDDSQLPKDRFSAERLKGVDSTLKIQPAKLEDSAVYLCASSTTGQPPNTGELFFGEGSRLTVL.

This clonotype was seen more than once but under ten times. The CDR3 is CSARRRQGADTQYF. DNA for the CDR3: TGCAGTGCTAGACGACGACAGGGGGCAGATACGCAGTATTTT. This chain uses TRBV20-1 with TRBJ2-3; 9 positions match TRBD1. This CDR3 is built from 14 residues. Losses at the gene ends were 2 bases for V and 4 bases for J; bases not matched to a gene: 4. Germline V gene lookup returns CDR1 DFQATT and CDR2 SNEGSKA (reference sequence).

Only a few counts were recorded for this clonotype. The chain has TRBV20-1 and TRBJ1-3; unclear D gene. The CDR3 contains 15 residues. CDR1 is DFQATT and CDR2 is SNEGSKA in the germline V gene (reference sequence). Trimming cost V 0 bases and J 0 bases, with 9 bases left between them. CDR3 coding DNA: TGCAGTGCTAGAGATGGCAGGAGCTCTGGAAACACCATATATTTT. The encoded protein is CSARDGRSSGNTIYF.

V is TRBV20-1 and J is TRBJ2-1; D is uncertain. Trimming cost V 6 bases and J 4 bases, with 16 bases left between them. This CDR3 spans 14 amino acids. Germline V gives CDR1 DFQATT, CDR2 SNEGSKA (reference sequence). CDR3: CSALGRSLYNEQFF. The CDR3 region has the DNA TGCAGTGCCCTGGGCAGGTCTCTTTACAATGAGCAGTTCTTC.

This clonotype has only a few counts. The rearrangement uses TRBV11-2 and TRBJ2-7, with 9 nucleotides matching TRBD2. The CDR3 spans 14 residues. Per germline, CDR1 SGHAT and CDR2 FQNNGV. The V gene end was trimmed by 5 bases and the J gene end by 3 bases; junction bases not matched to a gene: 5. The CDR3 sequence: CASSVAAGGYEQYF. The DNA for the CDR3 is TGTGCCAGCAGCGTGGCAGCGGGAGGCTACGAGCAGTACTTC.